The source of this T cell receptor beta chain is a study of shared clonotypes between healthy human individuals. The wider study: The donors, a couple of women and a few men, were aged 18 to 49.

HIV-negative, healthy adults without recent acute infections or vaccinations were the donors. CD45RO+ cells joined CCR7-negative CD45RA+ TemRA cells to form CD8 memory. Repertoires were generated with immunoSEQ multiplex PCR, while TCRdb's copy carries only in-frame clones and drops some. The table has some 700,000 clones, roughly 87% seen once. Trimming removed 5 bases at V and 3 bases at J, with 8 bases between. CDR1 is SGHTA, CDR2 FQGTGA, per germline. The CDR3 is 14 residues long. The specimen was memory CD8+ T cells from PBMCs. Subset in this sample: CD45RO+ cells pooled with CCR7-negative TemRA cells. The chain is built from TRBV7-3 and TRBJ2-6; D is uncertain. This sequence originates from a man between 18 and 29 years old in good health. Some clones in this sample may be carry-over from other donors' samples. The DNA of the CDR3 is TGTGCCAGCAGCCAGATGGGTGGGGCCAACGTCCTGACTTTC. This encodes CASSQMGGANVLTF. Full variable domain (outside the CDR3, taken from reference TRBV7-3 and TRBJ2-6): GAGVSQTPSNKVTEKGKYVELRCDPISGHTALYWYRQSLGQGPEFLIYFQGTGAADDSGLPNDRFFAVRPEGSVSTLKIQRTERGDSAVYLCASSQMGGANVLTFGAGSRLTVL.